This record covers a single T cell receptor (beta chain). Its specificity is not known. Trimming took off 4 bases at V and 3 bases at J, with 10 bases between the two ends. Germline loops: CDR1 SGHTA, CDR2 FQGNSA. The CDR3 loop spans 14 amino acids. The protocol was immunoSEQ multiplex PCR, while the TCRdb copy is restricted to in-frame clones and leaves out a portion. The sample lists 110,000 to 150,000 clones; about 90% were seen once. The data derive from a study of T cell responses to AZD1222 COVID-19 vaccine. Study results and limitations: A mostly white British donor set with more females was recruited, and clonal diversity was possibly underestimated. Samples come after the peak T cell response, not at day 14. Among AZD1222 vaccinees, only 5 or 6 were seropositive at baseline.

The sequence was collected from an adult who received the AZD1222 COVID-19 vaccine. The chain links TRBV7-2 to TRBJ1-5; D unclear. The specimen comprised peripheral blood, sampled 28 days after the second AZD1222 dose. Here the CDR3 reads CASSSGLINQPQHF. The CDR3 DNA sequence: TGTGCCAGCAGCTCCGGACTGATCAATCAGCCCCAGCATTTT.